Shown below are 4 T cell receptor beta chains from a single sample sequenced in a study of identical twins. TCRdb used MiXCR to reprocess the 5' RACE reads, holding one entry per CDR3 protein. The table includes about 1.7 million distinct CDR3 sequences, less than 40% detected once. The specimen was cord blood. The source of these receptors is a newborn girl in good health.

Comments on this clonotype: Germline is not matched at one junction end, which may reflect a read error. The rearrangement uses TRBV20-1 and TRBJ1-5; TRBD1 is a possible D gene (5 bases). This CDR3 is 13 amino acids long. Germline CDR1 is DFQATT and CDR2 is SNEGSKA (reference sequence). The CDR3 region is CSDRGDSNQPQHF. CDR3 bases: TGCAGTGATAGAGGGGATAGCAATCAGCCCCAGCATTTT.

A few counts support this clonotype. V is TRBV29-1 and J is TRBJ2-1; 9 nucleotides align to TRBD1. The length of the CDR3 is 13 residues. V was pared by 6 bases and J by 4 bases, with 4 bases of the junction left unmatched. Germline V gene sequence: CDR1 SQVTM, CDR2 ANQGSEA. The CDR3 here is CSVGDRVYNEQFF. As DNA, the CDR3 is TGCAGCGTCGGGGACAGGGTGTACAATGAGCAGTTCTTC.

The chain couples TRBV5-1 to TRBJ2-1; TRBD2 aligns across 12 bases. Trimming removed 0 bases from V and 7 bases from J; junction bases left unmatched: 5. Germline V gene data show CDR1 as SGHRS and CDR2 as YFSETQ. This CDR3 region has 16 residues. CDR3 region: CASSLGATSGGNEQFF. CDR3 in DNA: TGCGCCAGCAGCTTGGGGGCGACTAGCGGGGGTAATGAGCAGTTCTTC.

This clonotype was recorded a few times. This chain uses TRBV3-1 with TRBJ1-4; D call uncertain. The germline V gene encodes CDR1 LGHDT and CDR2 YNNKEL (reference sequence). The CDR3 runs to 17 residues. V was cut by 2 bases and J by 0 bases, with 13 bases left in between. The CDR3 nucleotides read TGTGCCAGCAGCCAAAGGAGGCATTCAACAACTAATGAAAAACTGTTTTTT. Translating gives CASSQRRHSTTNEKLFF.